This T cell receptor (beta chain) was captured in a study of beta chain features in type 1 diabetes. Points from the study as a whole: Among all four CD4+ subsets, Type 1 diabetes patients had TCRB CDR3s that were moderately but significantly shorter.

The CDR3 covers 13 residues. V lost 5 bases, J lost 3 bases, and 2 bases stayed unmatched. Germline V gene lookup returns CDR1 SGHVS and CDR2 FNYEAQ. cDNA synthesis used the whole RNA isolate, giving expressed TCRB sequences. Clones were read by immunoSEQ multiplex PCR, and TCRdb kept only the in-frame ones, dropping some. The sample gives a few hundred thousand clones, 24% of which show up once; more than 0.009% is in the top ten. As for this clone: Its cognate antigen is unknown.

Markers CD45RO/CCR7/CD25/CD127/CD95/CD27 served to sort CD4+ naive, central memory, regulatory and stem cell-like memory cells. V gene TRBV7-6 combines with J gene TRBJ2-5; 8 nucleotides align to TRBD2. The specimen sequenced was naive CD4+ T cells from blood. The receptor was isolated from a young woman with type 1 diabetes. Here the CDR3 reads CASSTLAEETQYF. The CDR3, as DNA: TGTGCCAGCAGCACACTAGCGGAAGAGACCCAGTACTTC.